In this sample, the clone carrying this TCR beta chain turned up a few times. The antigen remains undetermined. The entry originates in a study of breast tumors, draining lymph nodes, adjacent tissues. Study observations and caveats: The lymph node origin of tumor T cells was framed as consistent with a hypothesis, not demonstrated. Luminal-like breast cancer showed significantly higher tumor–nontumor repertoire similarity than basal-like. The data were judged consistent with most tumor T cells coming from lymph node and expanding in tumor. Tumor repertoires ranked between lymph nodes and nontumor tissue in diversity, with V and J gene preferences.

V dropped 2 bases and J dropped 1; count of bases not matched to a gene: 4. This CDR3 region has 15 residues. CDR1 is KGHSH and CDR2 is LQKENI in the germline V gene. TCRdb passed the multiplex PCR reads through MiXCR, listing each CDR3 protein once. The sample carries about 16,000 distinct CDR3 sequences, 45% recorded once. Specimen: tumor-adjacent breast tissue. The sequence derives from a female donor with breast cancer. Some clones in this sample may be carry-over from other donors' samples. The chain couples TRBV18 to TRBJ1-1, with 7 bases matching TRBD1. CDR3 in amino acids: CASSPYGTANTEAFF. Written as DNA, the CDR3 is TGTGCCAGCTCACCATACGGGACAGCGAACACTGAAGCTTTCTTT.